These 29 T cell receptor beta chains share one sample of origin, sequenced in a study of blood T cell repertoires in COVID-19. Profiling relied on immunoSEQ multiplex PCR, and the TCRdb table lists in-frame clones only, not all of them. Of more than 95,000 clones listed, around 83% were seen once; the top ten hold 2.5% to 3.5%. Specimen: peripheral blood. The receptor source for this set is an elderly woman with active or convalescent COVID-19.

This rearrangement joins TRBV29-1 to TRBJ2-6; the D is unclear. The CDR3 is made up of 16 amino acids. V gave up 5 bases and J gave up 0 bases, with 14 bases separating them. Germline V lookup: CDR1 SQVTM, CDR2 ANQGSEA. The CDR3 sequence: CSVSEAAASGANVLTF. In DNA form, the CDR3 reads TGCAGCGTTTCCGAGGCGGCGGCCTCTGGGGCCAACGTCCTGACTTTC.

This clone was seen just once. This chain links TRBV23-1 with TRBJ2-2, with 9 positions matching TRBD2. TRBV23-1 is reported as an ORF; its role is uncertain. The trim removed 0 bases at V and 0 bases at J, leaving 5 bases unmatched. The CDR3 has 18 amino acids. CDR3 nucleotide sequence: TGCGCCAGCAGTCAATCAAAGACTAGCGGAACGAACACCGGGGAGCTGTTTTTT. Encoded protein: CASSQSKTSGTNTGELFF.

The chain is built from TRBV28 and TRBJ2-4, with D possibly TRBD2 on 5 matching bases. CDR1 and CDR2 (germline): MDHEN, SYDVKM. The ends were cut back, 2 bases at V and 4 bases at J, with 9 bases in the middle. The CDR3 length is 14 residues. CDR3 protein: CASSLGGSKNIQYF. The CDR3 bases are TGTGCCAGCAGTTTAGGAGGCTCAAAAAACATTCAGTACTTC.

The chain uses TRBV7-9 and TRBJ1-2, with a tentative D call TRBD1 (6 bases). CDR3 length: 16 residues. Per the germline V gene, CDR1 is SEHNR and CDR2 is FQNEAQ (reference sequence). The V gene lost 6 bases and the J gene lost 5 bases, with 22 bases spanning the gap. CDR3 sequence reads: CASSYDGQQKDYGYTF. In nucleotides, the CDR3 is TGTGCCAGCAGTTACGATGGACAGCAGAAGGATTATGGCTACACCTTC.

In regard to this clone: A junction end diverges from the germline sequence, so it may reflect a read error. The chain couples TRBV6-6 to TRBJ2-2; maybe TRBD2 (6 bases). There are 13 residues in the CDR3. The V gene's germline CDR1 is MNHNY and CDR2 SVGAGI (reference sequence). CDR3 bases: TGTGCCAGCAGTCTAGCGAAAACCGGGGAGCTGTTTTTT. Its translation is CASSLAKTGELFF.

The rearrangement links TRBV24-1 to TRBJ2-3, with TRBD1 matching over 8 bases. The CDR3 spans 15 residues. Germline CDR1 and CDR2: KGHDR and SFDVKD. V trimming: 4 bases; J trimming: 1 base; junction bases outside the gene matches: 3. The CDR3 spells CATSDPGQGTDTQYF. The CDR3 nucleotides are TGTGCCACCAGTGACCCGGGACAGGGCACAGATACGCAGTATTTT.

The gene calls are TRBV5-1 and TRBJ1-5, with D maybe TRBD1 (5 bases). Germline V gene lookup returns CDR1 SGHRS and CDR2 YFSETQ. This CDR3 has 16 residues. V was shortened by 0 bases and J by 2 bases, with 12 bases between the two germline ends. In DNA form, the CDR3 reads TGCGCCAGCAGCTTGGGGCCCACAGGAGGCAATCAGCCCCAGCATTTT. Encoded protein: CASSLGPTGGNQPQHF.

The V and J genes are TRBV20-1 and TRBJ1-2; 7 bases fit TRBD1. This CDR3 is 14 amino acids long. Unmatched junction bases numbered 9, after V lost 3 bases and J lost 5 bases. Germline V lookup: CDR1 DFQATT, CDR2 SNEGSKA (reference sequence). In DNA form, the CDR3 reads TGCAGTGCTAGTAATGGACAGGCCGTGTATGGCTACACCTTC. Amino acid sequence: CSASNGQAVYGYTF.

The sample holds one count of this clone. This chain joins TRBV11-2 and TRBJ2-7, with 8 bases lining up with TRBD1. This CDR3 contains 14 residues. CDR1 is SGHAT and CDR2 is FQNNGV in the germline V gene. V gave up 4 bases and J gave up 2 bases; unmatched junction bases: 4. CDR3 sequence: CASSSGTGAYEQYF. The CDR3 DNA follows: TGTGCCAGCAGCTCCGGGACAGGAGCCTACGAGCAGTACTTC.

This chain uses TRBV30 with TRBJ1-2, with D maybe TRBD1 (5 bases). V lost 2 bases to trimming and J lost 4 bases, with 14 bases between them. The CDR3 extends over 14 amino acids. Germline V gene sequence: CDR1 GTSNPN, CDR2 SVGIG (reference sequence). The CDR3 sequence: CAWSRRGPGYGYTF. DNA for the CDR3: TGTGCCTGGAGTAGAAGGGGCCCTGGCTATGGCTACACCTTC.

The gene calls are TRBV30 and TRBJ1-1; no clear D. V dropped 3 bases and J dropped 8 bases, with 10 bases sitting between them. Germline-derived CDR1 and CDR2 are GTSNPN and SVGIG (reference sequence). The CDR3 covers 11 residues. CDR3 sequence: CAWRSVREAFF. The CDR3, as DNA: TGTGCCTGGAGATCAGTCCGAGAAGCTTTCTTT.

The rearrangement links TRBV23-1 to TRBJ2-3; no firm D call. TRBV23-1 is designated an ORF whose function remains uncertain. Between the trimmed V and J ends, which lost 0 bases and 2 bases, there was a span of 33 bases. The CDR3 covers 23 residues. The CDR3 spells CASSQSCWSVFQIGYDFTDTQYF. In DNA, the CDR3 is TGCGCCAGCAGTCAATCGTGTTGGTCGGTATTTCAAATTGGGTACGACTTCACAGATACGCAGTATTTT.

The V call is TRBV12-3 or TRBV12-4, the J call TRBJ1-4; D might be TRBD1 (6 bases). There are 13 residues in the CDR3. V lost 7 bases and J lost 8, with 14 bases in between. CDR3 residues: CASTGGGREKLFF. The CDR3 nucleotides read TGTGCCAGCACTGGCGGGGGCAGGGAAAAACTGTTTTTT.

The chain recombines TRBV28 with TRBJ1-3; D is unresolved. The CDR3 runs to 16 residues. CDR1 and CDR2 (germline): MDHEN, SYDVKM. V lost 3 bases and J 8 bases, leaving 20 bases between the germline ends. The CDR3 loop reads CASSFPGISFADTIYF. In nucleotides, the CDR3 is TGTGCCAGCAGTTTTCCGGGGATTTCTTTCGCGGACACCATATATTTT.

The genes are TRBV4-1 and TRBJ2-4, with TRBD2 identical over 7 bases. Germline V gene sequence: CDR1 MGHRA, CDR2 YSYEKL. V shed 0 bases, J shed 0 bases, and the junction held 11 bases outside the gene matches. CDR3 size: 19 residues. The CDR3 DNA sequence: TGCGCCAGCAGCCAAGAGTGGCTAGCGGAGTACTTAGCCAAAAACATTCAGTACTTC. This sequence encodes CASSQEWLAEYLAKNIQYF.

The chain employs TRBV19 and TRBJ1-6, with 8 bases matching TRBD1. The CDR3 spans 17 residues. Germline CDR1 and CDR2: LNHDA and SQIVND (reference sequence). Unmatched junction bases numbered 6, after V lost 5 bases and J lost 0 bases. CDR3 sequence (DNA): TGTGCCAGTAGTCTTGGACAGGGTCTCTCCTATAATTCACCCCTCCACTTT. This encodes CASSLGQGLSYNSPLHF.

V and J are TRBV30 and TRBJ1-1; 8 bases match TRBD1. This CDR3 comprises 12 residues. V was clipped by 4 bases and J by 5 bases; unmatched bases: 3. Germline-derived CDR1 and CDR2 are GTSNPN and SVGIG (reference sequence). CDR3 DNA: TGTGCCTGGACAGGGGGCTTTACTGAAGCTTTCTTT. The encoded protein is CAWTGGFTEAFF.

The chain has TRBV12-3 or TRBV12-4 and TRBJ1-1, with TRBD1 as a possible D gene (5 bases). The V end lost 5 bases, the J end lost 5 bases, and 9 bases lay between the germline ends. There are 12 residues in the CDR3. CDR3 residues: CASSRTQTEAFF. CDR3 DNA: TGTGCCAGCAGTCGGACACAGACTGAAGCTTTCTTT.

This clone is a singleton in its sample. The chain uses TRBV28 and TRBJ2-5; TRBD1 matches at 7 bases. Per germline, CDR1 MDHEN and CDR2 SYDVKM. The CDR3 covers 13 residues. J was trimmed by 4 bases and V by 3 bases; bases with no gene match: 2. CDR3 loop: CASSLAGGETQYF. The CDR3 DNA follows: TGTGCCAGCAGTTTGGCAGGGGGAGAGACCCAGTACTTC. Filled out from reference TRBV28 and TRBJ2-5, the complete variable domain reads DVKVTQSSRYLVKRTGEKVFLECVQDMDHENMFWYRQDPGLGLRLIYFSYDVKMKEKGDIPEGYSVSREKKERFSLILESASTNQTSMYLCASSLAGGETQYFGPGTRLLVL.

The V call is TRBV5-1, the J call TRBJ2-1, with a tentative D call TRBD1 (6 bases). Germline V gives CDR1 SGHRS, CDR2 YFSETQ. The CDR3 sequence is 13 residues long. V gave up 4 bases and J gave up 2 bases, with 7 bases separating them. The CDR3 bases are TGCGCCAGCAGCGGGACAACCTACAATGAGCAGTTCTTC. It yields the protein CASSGTTYNEQFF.

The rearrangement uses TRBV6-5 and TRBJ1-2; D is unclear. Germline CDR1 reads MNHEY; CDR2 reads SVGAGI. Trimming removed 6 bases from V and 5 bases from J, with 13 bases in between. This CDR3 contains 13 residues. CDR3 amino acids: CASSPRRYYGYTF. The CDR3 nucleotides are TGTGCCAGCAGCCCCCGGAGGTATTATGGCTACACCTTC.

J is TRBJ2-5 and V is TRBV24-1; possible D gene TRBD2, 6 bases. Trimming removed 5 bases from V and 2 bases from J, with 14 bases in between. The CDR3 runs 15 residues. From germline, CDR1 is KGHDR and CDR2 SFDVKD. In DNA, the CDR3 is TGTGCCACCAGTGCCTGGATTGGGGGGCAAGAGACCCAGTACTTC. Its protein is CATSAWIGGQETQYF.

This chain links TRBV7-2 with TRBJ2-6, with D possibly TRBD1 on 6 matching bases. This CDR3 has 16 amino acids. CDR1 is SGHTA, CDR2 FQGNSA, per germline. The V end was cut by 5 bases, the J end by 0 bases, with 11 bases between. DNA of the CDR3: TGTGCCAGCAGCGGAAGGACAGCCTCTGGGGCCAACGTCCTGACTTTC. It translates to CASSGRTASGANVLTF. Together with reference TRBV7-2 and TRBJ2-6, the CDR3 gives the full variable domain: GAGVSQSPSNKVTEKGKDVELRCDPISGHTALYWYRQSLGQGLEFLIYFQGNSAPDKSGLPSDRFSAERTGGSVSTLTIQRTQQEDSAVYLCASSGRTASGANVLTFGAGSRLTVL.

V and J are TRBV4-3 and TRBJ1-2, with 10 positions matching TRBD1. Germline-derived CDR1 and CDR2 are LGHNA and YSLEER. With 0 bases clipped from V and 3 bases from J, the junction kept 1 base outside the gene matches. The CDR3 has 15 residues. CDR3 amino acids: CASSQETGGYYGYTF. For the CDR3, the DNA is TGCGCCAGCAGCCAAGAGACAGGGGGCTACTATGGCTACACCTTC.

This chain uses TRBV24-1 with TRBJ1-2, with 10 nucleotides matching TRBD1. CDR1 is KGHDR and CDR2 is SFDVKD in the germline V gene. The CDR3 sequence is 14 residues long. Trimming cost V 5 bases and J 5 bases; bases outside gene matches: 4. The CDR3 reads CATSAPGQGYGYTF. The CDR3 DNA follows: TGTGCCACCAGTGCACCGGGACAGGGGTATGGCTACACCTTC.

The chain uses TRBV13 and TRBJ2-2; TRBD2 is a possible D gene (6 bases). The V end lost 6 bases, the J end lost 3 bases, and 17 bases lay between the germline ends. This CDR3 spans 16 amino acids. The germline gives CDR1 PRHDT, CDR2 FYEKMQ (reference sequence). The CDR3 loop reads CASRLAQGLYTGELFF. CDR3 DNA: TGTGCCAGCAGACTAGCCCAGGGATTATACACCGGGGAGCTGTTTTTT.

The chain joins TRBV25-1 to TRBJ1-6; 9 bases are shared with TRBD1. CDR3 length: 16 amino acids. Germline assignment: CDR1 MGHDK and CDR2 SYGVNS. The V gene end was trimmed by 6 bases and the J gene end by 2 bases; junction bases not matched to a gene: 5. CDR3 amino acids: CASRQGAETYNSPLHF. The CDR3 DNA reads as TGTGCCAGCAGACAGGGGGCTGAAACCTATAATTCACCCCTCCACTTT.

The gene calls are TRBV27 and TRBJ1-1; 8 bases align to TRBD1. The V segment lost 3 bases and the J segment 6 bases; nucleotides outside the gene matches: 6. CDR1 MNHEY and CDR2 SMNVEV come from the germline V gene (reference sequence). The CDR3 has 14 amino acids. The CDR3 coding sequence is TGTGCCAGCAGTTTGCAGGGGGCCGGAGCTGAAGCTTTCTTT. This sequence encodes CASSLQGAGAEAFF.

CDR3 nucleotides: TGTGCCAGCAGTCGGACAGGGGAGAACACTGAAGCTTTCTTT. It translates to CASSRTGENTEAFF. This chain connects TRBV6-5 to TRBJ1-1; 9 positions agree with TRBD1. V lost 5 bases and J lost 1; bases outside the gene matches: 2. Germline CDR1 MNHEY, CDR2 SVGAGI. The CDR3 loop spans 14 amino acids.